This T cell receptor (beta chain) emerged from a study of cytomegalovirus exposure and HLA in healthy donors. Study at large: Researchers found that about 82% of under 450 genotyped donors fell within the Caucasian-associated ancestry cluster. Study-wide points: Excluded: some indistinguishable V segments such as TRBV6-2 and TRBV6-3.

Worth noting for this clone: Its antigen is still unknown.

PCR was performed using 60 Vbeta and 13 Jbeta primers. TCRdb's copy holds only in-frame clones and misses some; the assay was immunoSEQ multiplex PCR. This sample's clone table lists roughly 45,000 clones. The CDR3 spans 15 residues. With V trimmed by 0 bases and J by 4 bases, 2 bases remained unmatched. Germline lookup yields CDR1 SGHTA and CDR2 FQGTGA. The rearrangement joins TRBV7-3 to TRBJ2-3; 9 bases align to TRBD2. This TCR was recovered from a woman in her twenties or thirties in good health and CMV-seronegative. Sequenced: PBMCs. The CDR3 coding sequence is TGTGCCAGCAGCTTAACTAGCGGGAGACCAGATACGCAGTATTTT. This sequence encodes CASSLTSGRPDTQYF.